One and the same sample provided the 30 T cell receptor beta chains below, sequenced in a study of blood T cells in healthy people across ages. A J-beta primer mix and a sample-barcoded 5' primer were used in a second PCR of roughly 6 to 11 cycles. TCRdb passed the 5' RACE reads through MiXCR, listing each CDR3 protein once. The sample includes over a million distinct CDR3 sequences, roughly 43% seen only once; the top ten take more than 4%. Sequencing was done on a sample of blood. Source of these receptors: a woman aged 18-30 years in good health.

A note on this clonotype: Relative to the germline gene, one junction end is altered; a read error may explain this. This chain links TRBV6-5 with TRBJ2-5; 8 bases agree with TRBD2. Germline V lookup: CDR1 MNHEY, CDR2 SVGAGI. CDR3 length: 14 residues. The CDR3 here is CASKLLAAQETQYF. The CDR3 DNA sequence: TGCGCCAGCAAGTTACTAGCGGCGCAAGAGACCCAGTACTTC.

The CDR3 region is CASSLSGERHNEQFF. In nucleotides, the CDR3 is TGTGCCAGCAGCTTGAGCGGGGAACGCCACAATGAGCAGTTCTTC. This chain uses TRBV12-3 or TRBV12-4 with TRBJ2-1, with TRBD2 identical over 7 bases. J was trimmed by 5 bases and V by 6 bases; bases with no gene match: 10. The CDR3 has 15 residues.

This clonotype was picked up a small number of times. CDR3 sequence reads: CAVARRQETQYF. In nucleotides, the CDR3 is TGTGCCGTCGCTCGGCGGCAAGAGACCCAGTACTTC. This chain connects TRBV10-3 to TRBJ2-5; D is uncertain. The germline V and J ends were trimmed by 11 bases and 2 bases, with 12 bases remaining between them. There are 12 residues in the CDR3. Germline assignment: CDR1 ENHRY and CDR2 SYGVKD.

The chain employs TRBV20-1 and TRBJ2-7; D not certain. Between the trimmed V and J ends, which lost 3 bases and 0 bases, there was a span of 9 bases. CDR3 length equals 13 residues. The germline V gene encodes CDR1 DFQATT and CDR2 SNEGSKA (reference sequence). The CDR3 is CSARRFSSYEQYF. In DNA, the CDR3 is TGCAGTGCTAGGAGGTTCAGCTCCTACGAGCAGTACTTC.

V usage is TRBV6-1 and J usage is TRBJ2-3, with 9 bases matching TRBD1. Germline-derived CDR1 and CDR2 are MNHNS and SASEGT. The CDR3 totals 16 residues. The V gene end was trimmed by 4 bases and the J gene end by 0 bases; junction bases not matched to a gene: 5. In DNA, the CDR3 is TGTGCCAGCAGTGCAACCGGGACAGGGAGCACAGATACGCAGTATTTT. This sequence encodes CASSATGTGSTDTQYF.

This chain connects TRBV7-9 to TRBJ1-2; D unclear. The length of the CDR3 is 12 residues. With 2 bases removed from V and 8 bases from J, the gap between germline ends came to 9 bases. Per germline, CDR1 SEHNR and CDR2 FQNEAQ (reference sequence). The CDR3 region has the DNA TGTGCCAGCAGCTTATTCGTCTCGGGCTACACCTTC. Protein sequence: CASSLFVSGYTF. The full variable domain, rest sourced from reference TRBV7-9 and TRBJ1-2, is DTGVSQNPRHKITKRGQNVTFRCDPISEHNRLYWYRQTLGQGPEFLTYFQNEAQLEKSRLLSDRFSAERPKGSFSTLEIQRTEQGDSAMYLCASSLFVSGYTFGSGTRLTVV.

The rearrangement uses TRBV4-3 and TRBJ1-1, with 7 bases fitting TRBD1. The V gene's germline CDR1 is LGHNA and CDR2 YSLEER. The CDR3 covers 18 residues. Trimming removed 1 base from V and 4 bases from J; junction bases left unmatched: 15. CDR3 bases: TGCGCCAGCAGCCAAGGGGTCAGGGGGAGCTTAGAGGGCACTGAAGCTTTCTTT. Translation: CASSQGVRGSLEGTEAFF.

V gene TRBV19 combines with J gene TRBJ2-1; a weak D match, TRBD1 (6 bases). V was pared by 6 bases and J by 0 bases, with 15 bases between. Germline CDR1 reads LNHDA; CDR2 reads SQIVND (reference sequence). The CDR3 loop spans 16 amino acids. This chain's CDR3 is CASSRPGESSYNEQFF. The CDR3 DNA is TGTGCCAGTAGCCGCCCAGGGGAGAGCTCCTACAATGAGCAGTTCTTC.

This clonotype has only a few counts. The rearrangement joins TRBV19 to TRBJ1-2; no firm D call. The CDR3 covers 14 residues. V lost 10 bases, J lost 4 bases, and 19 bases lay in between. CDR1 is LNHDA, CDR2 SQIVND, per germline (reference sequence). CDR3 protein: CATALSWAGYGYTF. CDR3 DNA sequence: TGTGCCACCGCTCTCTCTTGGGCGGGCTATGGCTACACCTTC.

Only a few counts were recorded for this clonotype. The chain uses TRBV7-9 and TRBJ2-1; D tentatively reads TRBD1 or TRBD2 (5 bases each). Looked up from germline, CDR1 is SEHNR and CDR2 is FQNEAQ (reference sequence). The length of the CDR3 is 15 residues. V was clipped by 5 bases and J by 7 bases, with 18 bases between them. This chain's CDR3 is CASSLRGLAGNEQFF. In DNA, the CDR3 is TGTGCCAGCAGCCTACGGGGCCTAGCCGGTAATGAGCAGTTCTTC. Combining the CDR3 with reference TRBV7-9 and TRBJ2-1 gives the whole variable domain DTGVSQNPRHKITKRGQNVTFRCDPISEHNRLYWYRQTLGQGPEFLTYFQNEAQLEKSRLLSDRFSAERPKGSFSTLEIQRTEQGDSAMYLCASSLRGLAGNEQFFGPGTRLTVL.

The gene calls are TRBV30 and TRBJ2-3; TRBD1 might be the D (6 bases). Trimming left V 5 bases short and J 2 bases short, with 20 bases between. The length of the CDR3 is 16 residues. Germline-derived CDR1 and CDR2 are GTSNPN and SVGIG (reference sequence). In nucleotides, the CDR3 is TGTGCCTGGGACTCTTATACAGGGCTCGTCACAGATACGCAGTATTTT. It codes for CAWDSYTGLVTDTQYF. The whole variable domain, remainder taken from reference TRBV30 and TRBJ2-3, is SQTIHQWPATLVQPVGSPLSLECTVEGTSNPNLYWYRQAAGRGLQLLFYSVGIGQISSEVPQNLSASRPQDRQFILSSKKLLLSDSGFYLCAWDSYTGLVTDTQYFGPGTRLTVL.

This clonotype was observed a few times. The chain uses TRBV6-6 and TRBJ1-1; D may be TRBD1 (5 bases). CDR1 and CDR2 from the germline V gene are MNHNY and SVGAGI (reference sequence). With 5 bases removed from V and 1 base from J, the gap between germline ends came to 11 bases. This CDR3 has 14 residues. The CDR3 reads CASSAGYRNTEAFF. The DNA for the CDR3 is TGTGCCAGCAGTGCAGGGTATAGGAACACTGAAGCTTTCTTT.

The gene calls are TRBV7-8 and TRBJ2-1; 9 nucleotides match TRBD2. V lost 8 bases and J lost 4; bases outside the gene matches: 9. Germline lookup yields CDR1 SGHVS and CDR2 FQNEAQ. CDR3 length: 15 amino acids. The CDR3 region is CASVGTSQTYNEQFF. DNA of the CDR3: TGTGCCAGCGTTGGGACTAGCCAAACGTACAATGAGCAGTTCTTC.

The chain employs TRBV20-1 and TRBJ2-7; 11 nucleotides align to TRBD2. This CDR3 has 13 residues. Trimming removed 4 bases from V and 2 bases from J; junction bases left unmatched: 1. Germline loops: CDR1 DFQATT, CDR2 SNEGSKA (reference sequence). CDR3 protein: CSATSGGTYEQYF. DNA for the CDR3: TGCAGTGCTACTAGCGGGGGGACCTACGAGCAGTACTTC.

The chain combines TRBV12-3 or TRBV12-4 with TRBJ1-2; possible D gene TRBD1, 5 bases. V was shortened by 7 bases and J by 4 bases, with 16 bases between the two germline ends. The CDR3 covers 14 residues. This chain's CDR3 is CASIDKGPFYGYTF. CDR3 nucleotide sequence: TGTGCCAGCATTGATAAGGGGCCCTTCTATGGCTACACCTTC.

This clonotype was counted between two and nine times. The chain employs TRBV20-1 and TRBJ2-2; perhaps TRBD2 as D (5 bases). The CDR3 runs to 17 residues. Germline V gene lookup returns CDR1 DFQATT and CDR2 SNEGSKA (reference sequence). V was shortened by 6 bases and J by 3 bases, with 23 bases between the two germline ends. CDR3 amino acids: CSAGHPTGLRDTGELFF. The CDR3 nucleotides read TGCAGTGCCGGTCACCCGACGGGGTTACGGGACACCGGGGAGCTGTTTTTT.

This sequence joins TRBV29-1 and TRBJ2-5; D perhaps matches TRBD1 (5 bases). The V and J ends lost 0 bases and 5 bases respectively, with 10 bases between them. The length of the CDR3 is 13 residues. Germline V lookup: CDR1 SQVTM, CDR2 ANQGSEA. CDR3 in amino acids: CSVEDLGPETQYF. Here the CDR3 DNA reads TGCAGCGTTGAAGATTTGGGGCCGGAGACCCAGTACTTC.

V and J are TRBV10-3 and TRBJ2-5, with D perhaps matching TRBD2 (5 bases). V lost 0 bases and J lost 2, with 7 bases in between. Germline V gene sequence: CDR1 ENHRY, CDR2 SYGVKD. The length of the CDR3 is 14 residues. The CDR3 DNA follows: TGTGCCATCAGTGAGTCTAGCGTGCAAGAGACCCAGTACTTC. This translates into CAISESSVQETQYF.

V gene TRBV9 combines with J gene TRBJ2-1, with TRBD2 matching over 10 bases. This CDR3 is built from 15 residues. Germline CDR1 is SGDLS and CDR2 is YYNGEE. The junction had 10 bases not matched to a gene; V was cut back by 4 bases and J by 9 bases. CDR3 amino acids: CASSPSSGRGREQFF. CDR3 nucleotide sequence: TGTGCCAGCAGCCCAAGCAGCGGGAGGGGTCGTGAGCAGTTCTTC.

Only one count was recorded for this clonotype. The V gene is TRBV27, the J gene TRBJ2-3, with D perhaps matching TRBD1 (6 bases). Germline loops: CDR1 MNHEY, CDR2 SMNVEV (reference sequence). The CDR3 contains 16 residues. V was trimmed by 0 bases and J by 2 bases, leaving 12 bases between them. The CDR3 nucleotides are TGTGCCAGCAGTTTATCAAGGGGACACTACACAGATACGCAGTATTTT. It encodes CASSLSRGHYTDTQYF.

J is TRBJ1-4 and V is TRBV12-3 or TRBV12-4; D may be TRBD1 (5 bases). Trimming left V 0 bases short and J 8 bases short, with 13 bases between. This CDR3 region has 15 residues. CDR3 nucleotide sequence: TGTGCCAGCAGTTTAGCGGGTCAGGGAATGGAAAAACTGTTTTTT. Translated, it gives CASSLAGQGMEKLFF.

There are many counts of this clonotype. CDR3 sequence: CSVQGPNSGTEAFF. DNA for the CDR3: TGCAGCGTCCAGGGCCCCAATAGTGGCACTGAAGCTTTCTTT. The chain combines TRBV29-1 with TRBJ1-1, with a weak D call TRBD1 (5 bases). V lost 6 bases, J lost 4 bases, and 18 bases lay in between. CDR1 is SQVTM, CDR2 ANQGSEA, per germline. CDR3 size: 14 residues.

V usage is TRBV5-1 and J usage is TRBJ2-2; D is perhaps TRBD1 (5 bases). Germline loops: CDR1 SGHRS, CDR2 YFSETQ. This CDR3 is built from 14 residues. The V end lost 1 base, the J end lost 5 bases, and 9 bases lay between the germline ends. The CDR3 nucleotides are TGCGCCAGCAGCTTGATCCCAGGGACCGGGGAGCTGTTTTTT. Translated, it gives CASSLIPGTGELFF.

This clonotype showed up just a few times. The J gene is TRBJ2-1, the V gene TRBV20-1; 7 bases agree with TRBD1. This CDR3 contains 16 residues. V was pared by 5 bases and J by 0 bases, with 10 bases of the junction left unmatched. Germline loops: CDR1 DFQATT, CDR2 SNEGSKA (reference sequence). CDR3 bases: TGCAGTGCTCATCAGGACAGGCCTGACTCCTACAATGAGCAGTTCTTC. It is translated as CSAHQDRPDSYNEQFF.

This clonotype appeared a few times. This rearrangement joins TRBV3-1 to TRBJ2-1; D possibly corresponds to TRBD1 (6 bases). The V end was cut by 6 bases, the J end by 2 bases, with 14 bases between. CDR3 length equals 15 residues. The germline gives CDR1 LGHDT, CDR2 YNNKEL (reference sequence). This chain's CDR3 is CASRDRQATYNEQFF. The CDR3 DNA follows: TGTGCCAGCAGGGATAGACAGGCAACCTACAATGAGCAGTTCTTC.

Only a few counts were recorded for this clonotype. The chain is built from TRBV29-1 and TRBJ1-1; tentatively, D is TRBD1 (6 bases). The germline V gene encodes CDR1 SQVTM and CDR2 ANQGSEA. The CDR3 loop spans 14 amino acids. V gave up 6 bases and J gave up 5 bases, with 19 bases separating them. The CDR3 here is CSVAPQGPETEAFF. Written as DNA, the CDR3 is TGCAGCGTGGCCCCCCAGGGGCCGGAGACTGAAGCTTTCTTT. Full variable domain (outside the CDR3, taken from reference TRBV29-1 and TRBJ1-1): SAVISQKPSRDICQRGTSLTIQCQVDSQVTMMFWYRQQPGQSLTLIATANQGSEATYESGFVIDKFPISRPNLTFSTLTVSNMSPEDSSIYLCSVAPQGPETEAFFGQGTRLTVV.

This clonotype was observed a handful of times. This sequence joins TRBV29-1 and TRBJ1-2; 9 nucleotides match TRBD1. V trimming: 6 bases; J trimming: 6 bases; junction bases outside the gene matches: 8. Looked up from germline, CDR1 is SQVTM and CDR2 is ANQGSEA. The CDR3 sequence is 13 residues long. The CDR3 is CSVYRGLEDGYTF. The CDR3 nucleotides are TGCAGCGTATACAGGGGGCTGGAGGATGGCTACACCTTC.

The sample holds one count of this clonotype. The genes are TRBV6-1 and TRBJ1-5; 7 nucleotides align to TRBD1. The CDR3 is 16 amino acids. CDR1 and CDR2 (germline): MNHNS, SASEGT. The junction had 7 bases not matched to a gene; V was cut back by 2 bases and J by 3 bases. CDR3 in DNA: TGTGCCAGCAGTGAATGGGGGACAGAAGTCAATCAGCCCCAGCATTTT. Protein product: CASSEWGTEVNQPQHF.

The rearrangement uses TRBV7-2 and TRBJ1-2; TRBD1 is a possible D gene (5 bases). CDR1 is SGHTA and CDR2 is FQGNSA in the germline V gene. The CDR3 has 14 amino acids. V shed 5 bases and J shed 7 bases, with 17 bases lying between them. The CDR3 loop reads CASSPNFAGGGYTF. The CDR3 DNA is TGTGCCAGCAGCCCCAACTTCGCCGGGGGTGGCTACACCTTC.

The chain carries TRBV7-8 and TRBJ1-5; D unresolved. With 3 bases removed from V and 2 bases from J, the gap between germline ends came to 14 bases. Germline V gene data show CDR1 as SGHVS and CDR2 as FQNEAQ. The CDR3 consists of 16 residues. The CDR3 sequence: CASSLNILYGNQPQHF. The CDR3 DNA sequence: TGTGCCAGCAGCTTGAATATCCTGTATGGCAATCAGCCCCAGCATTTT. Full variable domain (missing parts from reference TRBV7-8 and TRBJ1-5): GAGVSQSPRYKVAKRGQDVALRCDPISGHVSLFWYQQALGQGPEFLTYFQNEAQLDKSGLPSDRFFAERPEGSVSTLKIQRTQQEDSAVYLCASSLNILYGNQPQHFGDGTRLSIL.